The 20 T cell receptor beta chains below all came from one sample that was sequenced in a study of cytomegalovirus exposure and HLA in healthy donors. PCR primers comprised 60 Vbeta and 13 Jbeta primers. Libraries were prepared by immunoSEQ multiplex PCR; TCRdb keeps only in-frame clonotypes and omits some of them. The sample records 150,000 or so clones, about 80% being singletons. Sequencing input: PBMCs. The receptors were sampled from a middle-aged man in good health and CMV-seropositive.

The CDR3 protein is CASSPSGGDYEQYF. CDR3 coding DNA: TGTGCCAGCTCACCGAGCGGGGGGGACTACGAGCAGTACTTC. The chain employs TRBV18 and TRBJ2-7; 10 nucleotides match TRBD2. CDR1 is KGHSH and CDR2 is LQKENI in the germline V gene. This CDR3 has 14 residues. Losses at the gene ends were 3 bases for V and 3 bases for J; bases not matched to a gene: 2. The full variable domain, its missing parts supplied by reference TRBV18 and TRBJ2-7, is NAGVMQNPRHLVRRRGQEARLRCSPMKGHSHVYWYRQLPEEGLKFMVYLQKENIIDESGMPKERFSAEFPKEGPSILRIQQVVRGDSAAYFCASSPSGGDYEQYFGPGTRLTVT.

The chain has TRBV4-1 and TRBJ2-7; 9 bases are shared with TRBD2. Germline V gene data show CDR1 as MGHRA and CDR2 as YSYEKL. The trim removed 2 bases at V and 1 base at J, leaving 0 bases unmatched. The CDR3 covers 14 residues. CDR3 loop: CASSQLAGSYEQYF. In DNA form, the CDR3 reads TGCGCCAGCAGCCAACTAGCGGGGTCCTACGAGCAGTACTTC.

This clone was seen a single time. The chain recombines TRBV30 with TRBJ2-7; 7 nucleotides match TRBD2. Germline V lookup: CDR1 GTSNPN, CDR2 SVGIG (reference sequence). The ends lost 3 bases at V and 1 base at J; junction bases unmatched: 9. This CDR3 contains 15 residues. The CDR3 reads CAWRSGRWGSYEQYF. As DNA, the CDR3 is TGTGCCTGGAGATCCGGGAGGTGGGGATCCTACGAGCAGTACTTC. The full variable domain, with the rest looked up from reference TRBV30 and TRBJ2-7, is SQTIHQWPATLVQPVGSPLSLECTVEGTSNPNLYWYRQAAGRGLQLLFYSVGIGQISSEVPQNLSASRPQDRQFILSSKKLLLSDSGFYLCAWRSGRWGSYEQYFGPGTRLTVT.

This clone was recorded only once. The genes are TRBV6-5 and TRBJ2-3; D perhaps matches TRBD2 (5 bases). Trimming left V 2 bases short and J 1 base short, with 10 bases between. Germline V CDR1 and CDR2: MNHEY, SVGAGI. The length of the CDR3 is 15 residues. The CDR3 region is CASSYKQLGTDTQYF. CDR3 bases: TGTGCCAGCAGTTACAAACAACTAGGCACAGATACGCAGTATTTT.

The genes are TRBV28 and TRBJ2-6; 10 bases match TRBD1. Germline values: CDR1 MDHEN, CDR2 SYDVKM. The CDR3 spans 19 residues. V dropped 5 bases and J dropped 0; count of bases not matched to a gene: 10. CDR3 protein: CASSPLPGQGSSGANVLTF. The DNA of the CDR3 is TGTGCCAGCAGTCCACTTCCGGGACAGGGGAGCTCTGGGGCCAACGTCCTGACTTTC.

The genes are TRBV5-5 and TRBJ2-5; a possible D gene is TRBD2 (6 bases). Germline V lookup: CDR1 SGHKS, CDR2 YYEKEE (reference sequence). CDR3 length equals 15 residues. V gave up 0 bases and J gave up 5 bases, with 14 bases separating them. CDR3 sequence: CASSLAPGVGETQYF. The DNA for the CDR3 is TGTGCCAGCAGCTTGGCTCCGGGAGTGGGGGAGACCCAGTACTTC.

The V gene is TRBV15, the J gene TRBJ1-2; no clear D gene. The CDR3 covers 14 residues. Germline CDR1 LNHNV, CDR2 YYDKDF (reference sequence). The ends were cut back, 1 base at V and 3 bases at J, with 9 bases in the middle. The CDR3, as DNA: TGTGCCACCAGCAGAGTTGTAACAGACTATGGCTACACCTTC. The encoded protein is CATSRVVTDYGYTF.

The chain joins TRBV5-1 to TRBJ2-1; the match to TRBD2 covers 8 bases. The CDR3 consists of 17 residues. Losses at the gene ends were 4 bases for V and 6 bases for J; bases not matched to a gene: 15. Germline assignment: CDR1 SGHRS and CDR2 YFSETQ. Here the CDR3 reads CASSEELAAAGVNEQFF. The CDR3 DNA is TGCGCCAGCAGCGAGGAACTAGCGGCCGCAGGCGTCAATGAGCAGTTCTTC.

The V and J genes are TRBV6-5 and TRBJ1-2; 8 bases agree with TRBD1. V gave up 4 bases and J gave up 4 bases; unmatched junction bases: 5. The CDR3 has 14 residues. The V gene's germline CDR1 is MNHEY and CDR2 SVGAGI. The CDR3 DNA follows: TGTGCCAGCAGTTCCGGGACAGGTCCCTATGGCTACACCTTC. Translated: CASSSGTGPYGYTF.

In its sample, this clone was seen a few times. The chain is built from TRBV2 and TRBJ2-1; 9 bases line up with TRBD2. Trimming removed 4 bases from V and 6 bases from J; junction bases left unmatched: 7. In germline, CDR1 is SNHLY, CDR2 FYNNEI. This CDR3 has 15 amino acids. The DNA of the CDR3 is TGTGCCAGCAGTGGGGCGGGAGGGGGTGGCAATGAGCAGTTCTTC. Protein product: CASSGAGGGGNEQFF.

The chain is built from TRBV29-1 and TRBJ1-5, with 8 bases that match TRBD1. There are 13 residues in the CDR3. The junction had 4 bases not matched to a gene; V was cut back by 4 bases and J by 5 bases. Germline CDR1 and CDR2: SQVTM and ANQGSEA. This chain's CDR3 is CSVAGGPYQPQHF. The CDR3 coding sequence is TGCAGCGTTGCAGGGGGCCCGTATCAGCCCCAGCATTTT.

Notes on this clone: This same CDR3 is encoded by further DNA sequences in the sample. The rearrangement links TRBV28 to TRBJ1-5; maybe TRBD1 (5 bases). Trimming left V 2 bases short and J 6 bases short, with 14 bases between. CDR3 size: 15 residues. Germline-derived CDR1 and CDR2 are MDHEN and SYDVKM. CDR3 nucleotide sequence: TGTGCCAGCAGTTTAGGGCGCGGGGGAGGTCAGCCCCAGCATTTT. Translating it yields CASSLGRGGGQPQHF.

In this sample, this clone turned up a few times. J is TRBJ1-5 and V is TRBV4-1; no definite D call. CDR1 and CDR2 (germline): MGHRA, YSYEKL. The V and J ends lost 0 bases and 3 bases respectively, with 12 bases between them. This CDR3 is 16 amino acids long. CDR3 amino acids: CASSQEGDPNNQPQHF. DNA of the CDR3: TGCGCCAGCAGCCAAGAAGGAGACCCTAACAATCAGCCCCAGCATTTT.

The gene calls are TRBV18 and TRBJ2-7; 13 bases agree with TRBD2. Germline V CDR1 and CDR2: KGHSH, LQKENI. This CDR3 has 15 amino acids. V trimming: 3 bases; J trimming: 7 bases; junction bases outside the gene matches: 6. In DNA, the CDR3 is TGTGCCAGCTCACCTGGACTAGCGGGAGATCGGGAGCAGTACTTC. Protein product: CASSPGLAGDREQYF. Using reference TRBV18 and TRBJ2-7 for the parts outside the CDR3, the full variable domain is NAGVMQNPRHLVRRRGQEARLRCSPMKGHSHVYWYRQLPEEGLKFMVYLQKENIIDESGMPKERFSAEFPKEGPSILRIQQVVRGDSAAYFCASSPGLAGDREQYFGPGTRLTVT.

The chain combines TRBV18 with TRBJ1-2, with D possibly TRBD1 on 6 matching bases. Trimming took 2 bases from V and 2 from J, leaving 9 bases between them. CDR3 length: 14 amino acids. Per the germline V gene, CDR1 is KGHSH and CDR2 is LQKENI. CDR3 coding DNA: TGTGCCAGCTCACCAGCCAGGGGAAACTATGGCTACACCTTC. Its protein is CASSPARGNYGYTF.

In the case of this clone: This same CDR3 is encoded by further DNA sequences in the sample. The chain employs TRBV14 and TRBJ1-5; D ambiguous. The CDR3 covers 13 residues. V lost 3 bases and J lost 4, with 7 bases in between. Looked up from germline, CDR1 is SGHDN and CDR2 is FVKESK. The CDR3, as DNA: TGTGCCAGCAGCCAGGGCAGAAATCAGCCCCAGCATTTT. Its protein is CASSQGRNQPQHF.

This clone was seen only once. The CDR3 loop is CASSWGGGDIQYF. CDR3 nucleotide sequence: TGTGCCAGCAGTTGGGGAGGAGGGGACATTCAGTACTTC. The chain carries TRBV27 and TRBJ2-4; a possible D gene is TRBD2 (6 bases). Germline CDR1 reads MNHEY; CDR2 reads SMNVEV (reference sequence). The CDR3 has 13 residues. Between the trimmed V and J ends, which lost 4 bases and 8 bases, there was a span of 12 bases.

This clone appeared once. The gene calls are TRBV9 and TRBJ2-7, with 9 bases identical to TRBD1. In germline, CDR1 is SGDLS, CDR2 YYNGEE. This CDR3 has 15 residues. Losses at the gene ends were 0 bases for V and 6 bases for J; bases not matched to a gene: 7. The CDR3 DNA reads TGTGCCAGCAGCGTAGATGGGACAGGGTTGGCCGAGCAGTACTTC. Amino acid sequence: CASSVDGTGLAEQYF.

The chain has TRBV5-6 and TRBJ1-1; TRBD1 aligns across 8 bases. The CDR3 is 14 amino acids. Trimming at V came to 5 bases and at J to 5 bases, leaving 8 bases not matched to a gene. Per the germline V gene, CDR1 is SGHDT and CDR2 is YYEEEE. The CDR3 DNA is TGTGCCAGCAGTCCGACAGGGGTAGGTACTGAAGCTTTCTTT. Translation: CASSPTGVGTEAFF.

The chain combines TRBV9 with TRBJ1-3; 7 bases fit TRBD1. CDR1 and CDR2 from the germline V gene are SGDLS and YYNGEE. J gave up 2 bases and V 6 bases, and 11 bases lay outside the gene matches. The CDR3 totals 16 residues. DNA for the CDR3: TGTGCCAGCAACTATTACAAGGGGGCGCCTGGAAACACCATATATTTT. Residues: CASNYYKGAPGNTIYF.